This section outlines one T cell receptor beta chain sequence together with its context. Amplifying from RNA transcripts, the study obtained TCR beta CDR3 regions. The authors performed first-round RT-PCR with HTBI primers and then a second-round multiplex PCR. One entry per CDR3 protein, called by TCRdb with MiXCR from the multiplex PCR reads. There are around 660,000 distinct CDR3 sequences in the sample; over 40% occur only once, and over 2.5% lies in the top ten. The data originate from a study of Graves' ophthalmopathy and Graves' hyperthyroidism. Presentation of ophthalmopathy in the donors involved moderate-to-severe activity, CAS ≥3, NOSPECS ≥4 and a duration under 3 months. If patients had other autoimmune diseases, uncontrolled infections, pregnancy or lactation, they were excluded. The trim removed 5 bases at V and 3 bases at J, leaving 3 bases unmatched. The germline V gene encodes CDR1 LNHNV and CDR2 YYDKDF (reference sequence). The CDR3 spans 14 residues.

Sequenced input: peripheral blood. The V call is TRBV15, the J call TRBJ1-2; the match to TRBD1 covers 10 bases. The sequence derives from an adult man with Graves' ophthalmopathy. The CDR3 DNA reads TGTGCCACCAGCGGAGGACAGGGGGACTATGGCTACACCTTC. Translating it yields CATSGGQGDYGYTF.